Following are 3 T cell receptor beta chains from one sample sequenced in a study of T cell responses to AZD1222 COVID-19 vaccine. Using immunoSEQ multiplex PCR, the repertoire was profiled, and TCRdb retains in-frame clones only, with some absent. The sample comprises 180,000 or so clones, approximately 89% of which are singletons, and approximately 1.8% rests with the top ten. The starting material was peripheral blood, obtained 28 days after the second AZD1222 dose. These receptors came from an adult who received the AZD1222 COVID-19 vaccine.

V is TRBV7-9 and J is TRBJ2-7; TRBD2 matches 10 bases. The CDR3 spans 15 residues. Germline V gene data show CDR1 as SEHNR and CDR2 as FQNEAQ (reference sequence). V lost 5 bases, J lost 4 bases, and 8 bases stayed unmatched. The DNA of the CDR3 is TGTGCCAGCAGCCTCAGCGGGGGGGAGGATTACGAGCAGTACTTC. This sequence encodes CASSLSGGEDYEQYF.

This rearrangement joins TRBV4-1 to TRBJ2-5, with 12 nucleotides matching TRBD2. The V segment lost 0 bases and the J segment 3 bases; nucleotides outside the gene matches: 5. Germline V gene sequence: CDR1 MGHRA, CDR2 YSYEKL. The CDR3 is 17 amino acids. CDR3: CASSQERGLAGKETQYF. CDR3 coding DNA: TGCGCCAGCAGCCAAGAACGTGGACTAGCGGGAAAAGAGACCCAGTACTTC.

The chain carries TRBV5-6 and TRBJ2-1, with 8 bases matching TRBD1. From germline, CDR1 is SGHDT and CDR2 YYEEEE. The CDR3 covers 16 residues. V lost 4 bases to trimming and J lost 5 bases; unmatched junction nucleotides: 11. This CDR3 is CASSPVGRGLDNEQFF. The CDR3 DNA is TGTGCCAGCAGCCCGGTCGGCAGGGGGCTAGACAATGAGCAGTTCTTC.